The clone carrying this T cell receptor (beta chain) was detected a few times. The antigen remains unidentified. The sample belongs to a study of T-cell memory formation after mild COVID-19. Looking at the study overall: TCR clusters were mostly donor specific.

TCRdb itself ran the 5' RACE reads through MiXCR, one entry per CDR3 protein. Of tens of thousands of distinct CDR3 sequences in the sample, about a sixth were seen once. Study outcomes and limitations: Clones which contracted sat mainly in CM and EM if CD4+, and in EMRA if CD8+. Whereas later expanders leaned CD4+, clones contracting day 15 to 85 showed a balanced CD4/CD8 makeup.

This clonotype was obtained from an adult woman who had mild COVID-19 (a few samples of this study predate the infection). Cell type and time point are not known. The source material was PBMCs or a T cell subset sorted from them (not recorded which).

CDR3 protein: CASSFLAGGTDTQYF. In DNA form, the CDR3 reads TGTGCCAGCAGCTTCTTGGCGGGGGGCACAGATACGCAGTATTTT. This chain connects TRBV7-8 to TRBJ2-3, with TRBD2 matching 7 bases. The V gene end was trimmed by 3 bases and the J gene end by 1 base; junction bases not matched to a gene: 4. This CDR3 is built from 15 residues. The germline CDR1 and CDR2 sequences are SGHVS and FQNEAQ.